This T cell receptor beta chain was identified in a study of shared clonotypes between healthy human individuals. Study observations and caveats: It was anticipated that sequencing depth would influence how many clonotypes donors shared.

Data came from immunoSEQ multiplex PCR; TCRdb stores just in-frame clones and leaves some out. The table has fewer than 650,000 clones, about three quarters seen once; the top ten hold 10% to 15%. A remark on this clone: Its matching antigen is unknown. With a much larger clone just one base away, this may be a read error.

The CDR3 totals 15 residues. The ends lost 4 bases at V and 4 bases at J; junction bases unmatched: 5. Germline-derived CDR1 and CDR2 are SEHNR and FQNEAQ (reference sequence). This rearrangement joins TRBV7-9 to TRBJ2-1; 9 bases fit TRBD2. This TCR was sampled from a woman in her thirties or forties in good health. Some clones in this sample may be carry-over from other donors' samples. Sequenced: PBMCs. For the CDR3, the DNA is TGTGCCAGCAGCTCCGCTCTAGCGGGATACAATGAGCAGTTCTTC. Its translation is CASSSALAGYNEQFF.